What follows is one T cell receptor (beta chain) and its context. The antigen it recognizes is unknown. Within one base of it there is no much larger clone, and no base qualities were kept. The data derive from a study of cytomegalovirus exposure and HLA in healthy donors (dated 2017 in TCRdb). For the study in its entirety: An earlier analysis of 587 of the donors reported 276 Gb of sequence data and about 120 million unique TCR beta sequences obtained from about 170 million T cells. To decide whether each TCR beta V gene segment behaved as functional or pseudogenic, an earlier analysis of some 600 of the donors relied on high-throughput TCR beta sequencing. Alongside the repertoire data, information on donor age, sex, ethnicity and CMV serostatus was compiled. The T cell repertoires of around 670 subjects were profiled by immunosequencing and related to cytomegalovirus serostatus. High-throughput TCR immunosequencing, statistical association of individual TCRs with disease status, and machine learning were combined to predict cytomegalovirus infection status. Across 300 to 500 genotyped donors of the cohort, an average of about 240,000 unique TCR beta nucleotide sequences per donor were sequenced, and roughly 20% of those sequences were non-productive. A handful of DR-DQ haplotypes were handled as single units for association and clustering because linkage in the cohort was strong. Typing coverage varied by locus: 629-630 donors for A, B, C, DRB1 and DQB1; some 520 for DQA1; more than 600 for DPA1; more than 450 for DPB1. A separate validation cohort of over a hundred different subjects was used in addition to the 666-subject first cohort. An early release covering roughly 640 HLA-typed donors comprised approximately 290 gigabases of sequencing data and around 80 million unique TCR sequences. The study aimed to test whether cataloging public T cell receptors could reveal signatures of past pathogen exposure. All discovery cohort repertoires had been generated using a single sequencing platform. The genetic ancestry cluster associated with self-reported Caucasian donors included around 76% of the 398 genotyped donors. A later genetic analysis used genome-wide SNP genotypes for about three fifths of the roughly 700 donors, treating that subset as a discovery cohort. To study patterns of TCR occurrence, a later analysis re-analyzed previously published TCR beta repertoires from several hundred donors and added high-resolution HLA genotyping. Rather than drawing on any new phenotypic data, the later analysis identified candidate immune exposures from TCR beta sequences and the way those sequences occurred across donors. HLA typing covered class I and class II loci at four-digit resolution.

V drops 10 bases and J drops 0 bases, leaving 9 bases in between. According to the germline V gene, CDR1 reads MNHEY and CDR2 reads SVGAGI. The CDR3, from cysteine to phenylalanine, totals 12 residues. Only the CDR3 part of the read is kept: 36 bases, read in frame from the first base. Library construction relied on the immunoSEQ multiplex PCR assay. For the multiplex PCR, a mixture combining 60 forward primers for TCR Vbeta segments and 13 reverse primers for TCR Jbeta segments was used. The CDR3 region of rearranged TCR beta genes was amplified from genomic DNA with a multiplex PCR assay. Amplified TCR beta libraries were sequenced as 87-base-pair reads on the Illumina HiSeq System. Per the source publication's procedure: Across the 670 or so repertoires, a later analysis counted 78 million or so unique TCR beta chains, about 10 million of which were shared by at least two donors. Raw reads were error-corrected and collapsed into unique sequences by a nearest-neighbor algorithm in which closely related sequences were merged to remove PCR and sequencing errors. CDR3 sequences were aligned to IMGT reference sequences to assign V, D and J gene segments. Each retained sequence needed at least a six-nucleotide match to both a V gene segment and a J gene segment. A rearrangement was called productive if the CDR3 had no stop codons and remained in frame with V and J, and every other rearrangement was called non-productive. Following IMGT convention, CDR3 was defined as the stretch from the second conserved V-encoded cysteine up to the conserved J-encoded phenylalanine. In an earlier analysis of around 570 of the donors, sequences lacking an unambiguous match to a single V gene segment were excluded. In an earlier analysis of a few hundred of the donors, a V segment was called functional when productive rearrangements were above 56.7%, and segregating when the standard deviation between donors exceeded 5%. To diagnose cytomegalovirus status from the catalog of TCR beta chain sequences, a statistical classification framework was built. In a later analysis, TCR nucleotide sequences were compared against IMGT/GENE-DB human TR gene sequences so that V and J genes could be assigned. The TCRdist pipeline was used in a later analysis to assign CDR3 sequences and most-parsimonious VDJ recombination scenarios. In a later analysis, each TCR beta chain was defined by its CDR3 amino acid sequence together with its V-gene family, and reads lacking a unique V-gene family were excluded. To address suspected cross-contamination and a sequencing artifact, a later analysis removed 450 to 700 highly shared, low-generation-probability nucleotide sequences. For each public chain, a later analysis derived a clonal expansion index from normalized ranks of inferred template counts within each repertoire. A later analysis computed generation probabilities with a VDJ recombination model fitted to out-of-frame rearrangements, and checked the results against IGoR. Hypergeometric tests were used in a later analysis to score TCR-TCR, TCR-HLA and TCR-CMV co-occurrence, with a repertoire-size bias correction applied to the TCR pairs. To estimate false discovery rates, a later analysis permuted the HLA or CMV assignments 20 times. A later analysis grouped co-occurring TCRs with DBSCAN, adding TCRdist sequence similarity when clustering within HLA-allele-positive subsets. For co-occurrence clustering, repertoires with fewer than 30,000 or more than 120,000 public chains were excluded, along with a handful of repertoires with anomalous nucleotide sharing. Drawn from immuneACCESS, this table holds only the in-frame rearrangements with V and J called that TCRdb kept. Clones are partly lost; checked studies trace under half to an unresolved V gene and leave the rest unexplained. V, J and clone size derive from that table, while D and trimming were established from the DNA sequence. Counted in this sample were 200,000 or so clones; around 80% of them appeared once. In total, the top ten clones hold 1.5% to 2% of the sample.

In total, 666 healthy bone marrow donors made up the cohort. At the time of sampling, all cohort members were nominally healthy, though unrecorded immune exposures were likely present. The donor tested CMV seronegative and was one of the 352 seronegative cohort members. A peripheral blood sample was collected from each donor, and TCR beta sequencing was performed on peripheral blood mononuclear cells. The Qiagen DNeasy Blood Extraction Kit was used to extract genomic DNA from the blood cell samples. What the study reported, not specific to this receptor: The 87-base-pair reads could not distinguish some IMGT-functional V segments, including TRBV6-2 and TRBV6-3, so those segments were excluded. A few of the identified cytomegalovirus-associated TCR beta chains were confirmed in vitro to be specific for cytomegalovirus antigens. A cluster of highly shared sequence variants was judged likely to be a technical artifact of the sequencing pipeline. Strong co-occurrence of HLA alleles, especially DR and DQ, made assigning TCR associations to individual alleles difficult. The classifier was reported to diagnose cytomegalovirus status with high specificity and sensitivity in both the original and validation cohorts. Most CMV-associated TCR beta chains appeared to be HLA-restricted in a later analysis, and the HLA associations seemed to be driven largely by CMV exposure. A later analysis reported that several top co-occurrence clusters appeared linked to parvovirus B19, influenza, CMV and Epstein-Barr virus. Because counts were too low, about 18 rarely observed V segments, including chromosome 9 orphons, were excluded from the earlier analysis of a few hundred of the donors. V-gene and J-gene trimming of TCR beta chains was associated with a missense DCLRE1C variant in a later genetic analysis, and the association was replicated in an independent cohort. A later analysis found that HLA-associated TCR beta chains were more clonally expanded and had lower generation probabilities than equally common non-associated chains. Across donors, most TCR sequences were observed very rarely, whereas some public TCRs were present in many individuals. A later genetic analysis reported fewer N-insertions in productive TCRs among donors in an Asian-associated ancestry cluster than the roughly 700-donor mean. An earlier analysis of 587 of the donors showed that most TCR beta V segments appeared in productive rearrangements either about 87% or about 30% of the time, which broadly matched IMGT annotations. In a later analysis, the rate of TCR association differed among HLA loci, with DRB1 alleles having the most associated TCRs and HLA-C alleles having the fewest. Correlated functional status among segregating V segments might reflect linkage disequilibrium, but an unknown experimental factor could not be ruled out. It was suggested by the authors that the approach could potentially be generalized to other disease states and immunological phenotypes. The presence/absence analyses assumed that sequencing depth was roughly uniform across donors, and that assumption may not be true. For the cohort, immune exposure information was limited to CMV serostatus. Specific HLA alleles were associated with 15,000 to 20,000 TCR beta sequences at a false discovery rate of 0.05 in a later analysis. In the study, about 150 TCR beta chains were listed as associated with cytomegalovirus. Only TCR beta chains were sequenced in this cohort, and the absence of alpha or paired-chain data limited detectable features. HLA typing was unavailable for some donors at each locus, so association tests used only the typed subset. A further reported finding was that TCR beta sequences accurately predicted the HLA-A and HLA-B alleles for most subjects in the first cohort.

This TCR was sampled from a man aged 45-60 years in good health and CMV-seronegative. The chain was built from TRBV6-5 and TRBJ1-1; the D gene cannot be named for sure. Sequencing used PBMCs. The CDR3 has the sequence CATRYLNTEAFF. The nucleotide sequence is TGTGCCACCAGATATTTGAACACTGAAGCTTTCTTT.